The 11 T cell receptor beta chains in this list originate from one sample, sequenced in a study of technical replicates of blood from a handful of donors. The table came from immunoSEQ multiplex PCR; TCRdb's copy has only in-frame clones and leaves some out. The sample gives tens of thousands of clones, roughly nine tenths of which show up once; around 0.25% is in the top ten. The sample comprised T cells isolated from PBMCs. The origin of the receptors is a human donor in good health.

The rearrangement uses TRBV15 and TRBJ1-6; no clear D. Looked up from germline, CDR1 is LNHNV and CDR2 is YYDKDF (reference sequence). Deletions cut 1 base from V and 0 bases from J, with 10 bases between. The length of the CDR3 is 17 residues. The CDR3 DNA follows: TGTGCCACCAGCAGAGCCCCACAGAGCTCCTATAATTCACCCCTCCACTTT. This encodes CATSRAPQSSYNSPLHF.

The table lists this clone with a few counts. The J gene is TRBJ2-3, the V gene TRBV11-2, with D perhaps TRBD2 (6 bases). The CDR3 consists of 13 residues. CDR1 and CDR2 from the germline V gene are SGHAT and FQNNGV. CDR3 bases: TGTGCAGAGAGGTCGGGGGGCACAGATACGCAGTATTTT. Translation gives CAERSGGTDTQYF.

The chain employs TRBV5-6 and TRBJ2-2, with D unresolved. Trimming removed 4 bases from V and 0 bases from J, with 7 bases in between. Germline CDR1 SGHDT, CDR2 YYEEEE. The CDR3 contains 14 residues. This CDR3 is CASSPATNTGELFF. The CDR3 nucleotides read TGTGCCAGCAGCCCCGCTACGAACACCGGGGAGCTGTTTTTT.

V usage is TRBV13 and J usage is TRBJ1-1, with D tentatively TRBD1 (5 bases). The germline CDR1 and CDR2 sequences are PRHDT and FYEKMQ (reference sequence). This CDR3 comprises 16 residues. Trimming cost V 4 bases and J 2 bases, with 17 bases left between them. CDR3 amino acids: CASSSESGGLNTEAFF. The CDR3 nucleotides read TGTGCCAGCAGCTCAGAGTCCGGGGGTCTTAACACTGAAGCTTTCTTT.

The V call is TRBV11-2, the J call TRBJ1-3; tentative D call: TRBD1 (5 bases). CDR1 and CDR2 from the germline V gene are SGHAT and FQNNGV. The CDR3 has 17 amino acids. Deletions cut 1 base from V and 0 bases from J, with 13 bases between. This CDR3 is CASSLGTSYHSGNTIYF. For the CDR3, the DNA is TGTGCCAGCAGCTTAGGGACAAGCTACCACTCTGGAAACACCATATATTTT. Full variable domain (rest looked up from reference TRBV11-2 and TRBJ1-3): EAGVAQSPRYKIIEKRQSVAFWCNPISGHATLYWYQQILGQGPKLLIQFQNNGVVDDSQLPKDRFSAERLKGVDSTLKIQPAKLEDSAVYLCASSLGTSYHSGNTIYFGEGSWLTVV.

CDR3 sequence: CASSLKRGGDTDTQYF. CDR3 nucleotides: TGTGCCAGCAGCTTAAAGCGGGGGGGGGACACAGATACGCAGTATTTT. The chain recombines TRBV5-4 with TRBJ2-3; 10 bases match TRBD2. Germline-derived CDR1 and CDR2 are SGHNT and YYREEE (reference sequence). This CDR3 is 16 amino acids long. Trimming took 2 bases from V and 2 from J; bases not matched to a gene: 5.

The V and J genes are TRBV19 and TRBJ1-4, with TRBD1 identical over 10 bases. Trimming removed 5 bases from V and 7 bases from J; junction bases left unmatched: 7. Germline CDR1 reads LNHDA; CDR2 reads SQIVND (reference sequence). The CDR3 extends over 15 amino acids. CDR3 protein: CASSQRQGAGEKLFF. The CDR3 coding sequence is TGTGCCAGTAGTCAGAGACAGGGGGCGGGTGAAAAACTGTTTTTT.

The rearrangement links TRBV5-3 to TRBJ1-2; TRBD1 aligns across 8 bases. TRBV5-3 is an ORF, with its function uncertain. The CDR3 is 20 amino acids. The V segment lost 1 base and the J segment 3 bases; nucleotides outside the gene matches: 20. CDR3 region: CARSLYTKSSGTGSDYGYTF. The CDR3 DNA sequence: TGTGCCAGAAGCTTGTACACAAAATCGTCGGGGACAGGAAGTGACTATGGCTACACCTTC.

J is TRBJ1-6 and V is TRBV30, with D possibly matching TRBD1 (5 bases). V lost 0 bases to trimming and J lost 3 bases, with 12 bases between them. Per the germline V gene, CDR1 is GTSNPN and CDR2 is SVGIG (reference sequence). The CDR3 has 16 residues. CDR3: CAWSVVGVGYNSPLHF. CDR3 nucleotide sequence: TGTGCCTGGAGTGTAGTAGGGGTAGGCTATAATTCACCCCTCCACTTT.

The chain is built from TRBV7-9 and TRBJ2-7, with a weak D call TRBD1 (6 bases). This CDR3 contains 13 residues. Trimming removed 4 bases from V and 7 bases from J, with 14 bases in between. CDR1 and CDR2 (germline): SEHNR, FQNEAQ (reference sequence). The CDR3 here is CASSSHRAPEQYF. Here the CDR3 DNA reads TGTGCCAGCAGCTCTCACAGGGCACCAGAGCAGTACTTC.

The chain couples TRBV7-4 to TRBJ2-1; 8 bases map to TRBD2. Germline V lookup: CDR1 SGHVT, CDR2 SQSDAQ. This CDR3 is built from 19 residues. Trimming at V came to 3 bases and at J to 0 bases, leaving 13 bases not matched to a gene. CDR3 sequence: CASSFGVAGTRSSYNEQFF. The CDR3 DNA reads TGTGCCAGCAGCTTCGGGGTAGCGGGAACCCGTAGCTCCTACAATGAGCAGTTCTTC. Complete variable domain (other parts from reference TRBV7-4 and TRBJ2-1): GAGVSQSPRYKVAKRGRDVALRCDSISGHVTLYWYRQTLGQGSEVLTYSQSDAQRDKSGRPSGRFSAERPERSVSTLKIQRTEQGDSAVYLCASSFGVAGTRSSYNEQFFGPGTRLTVL.